The entry below describes one T cell receptor (beta chain). Antigen unknown. The sample originates from a study of shared clonotypes between healthy human individuals. Overall study: Aged 18 to 49, the donors were a couple of women and a few men.

Genomic DNA belonging to each subset was distributed in equal measure over several immunoSEQ plates. In the original processing: As immunoSEQ supplied junction-only sequences (without quality scores), filtering differed. Clones were sequenced by immunoSEQ multiplex PCR, and TCRdb holds only the in-frame ones, with some missing. Clone size and the V and J calls come from that table; the DNA yielded D and trimming. The repertoire holds 400,000 to 500,000 clones, with 60% to 85% as singletons. Trimming stripped 4 bases from V and 8 bases from J, with 15 bases between. CDR3 size: 15 residues. In germline, CDR1 is MDHEN, CDR2 SYDVKM. Study observations and caveats: Clonotype sharing among donors was expected to depend on sequencing depth.

The specimen was PBMCs. The sequence came from a woman between 40 and 50 years old in good health. Some clones in this sample may be carry-over from other donors' samples. The chain uses TRBV28 and TRBJ1-6; TRBD1 might be the D (6 bases). CDR3 sequence: CASSSDRIFDSPLHF. The CDR3 DNA follows: TGTGCCAGCAGTTCGGACAGAATTTTTGATTCACCCCTCCACTTT. Using reference TRBV28 and TRBJ1-6 for the parts outside the CDR3, the full variable domain is DVKVTQSSRYLVKRTGEKVFLECVQDMDHENMFWYRQDPGLGLRLIYFSYDVKMKEKGDIPEGYSVSREKKERFSLILESASTNQTSMYLCASSSDRIFDSPLHFGNGTRLTVT.